What follows are 23 T cell receptor beta chains derived from one specimen sequenced in a study of blood T cell repertoires in COVID-19. Data came from immunoSEQ multiplex PCR; TCRdb stores just in-frame clones and leaves some out. The data hold over 85,000 clones, with approximately 90% observed a single time. The specimen was peripheral blood. The receptor source for this set is a male donor with acute or convalescent COVID-19.

CDR3 sequence: CASSLDRRYEQYF. The CDR3 coding sequence is TGTGCCAGCAGTTTGGACAGGCGTTACGAGCAGTACTTC. V usage is TRBV6-4 and J usage is TRBJ2-7, with 7 nucleotides matching TRBD1. The CDR3 consists of 13 residues. V shed 5 bases and J 4 bases; nucleotides not matched to a gene: 5. Germline V gene lookup returns CDR1 MRHNA and CDR2 SNTAGT.

Points on this clone: This specimen includes other DNA sequences encoding the same CDR3. The chain couples TRBV9 to TRBJ2-5, with 13 bases aligning to TRBD2. In germline, CDR1 is SGDLS, CDR2 YYNGEE. With 0 bases clipped from V and 2 bases from J, the junction kept 1 base outside the gene matches. The CDR3 covers 16 residues. The DNA for the CDR3 is TGTGCCAGCAGCGTAGGGGGACTAGCGGGGCAAGAGACCCAGTACTTC. Translation: CASSVGGLAGQETQYF.

V gene TRBV9 combines with J gene TRBJ1-2, with D maybe TRBD1 (6 bases). The CDR3 is made up of 13 amino acids. Germline V gene sequence: CDR1 SGDLS, CDR2 YYNGEE. The V and J ends lost 0 bases and 8 bases respectively, with 11 bases between them. DNA of the CDR3: TGTGCCAGCAGCGTAGTGGGGGGGCGCGGCTACACCTTC. This sequence encodes CASSVVGGRGYTF.

The chain couples TRBV15 to TRBJ2-7; perhaps TRBD2 as D (6 bases). CDR3 length: 16 residues. Germline V gives CDR1 LNHNV, CDR2 YYDKDF (reference sequence). The germline V and J ends were trimmed by 1 base and 0 bases, with 13 bases remaining between them. The CDR3 sequence is CATSRGWEASSYEQYF. CDR3 coding DNA: TGTGCCACCAGCAGAGGTTGGGAGGCGAGCTCCTACGAGCAGTACTTC.

The chain uses TRBV29-1 and TRBJ1-1; 9 nucleotides align to TRBD1. The V and J ends lost 6 bases and 0 bases, in that order; junction bases with no gene match: 5. CDR3 length equals 14 residues. CDR1 is SQVTM and CDR2 is ANQGSEA in the germline V gene. As DNA, the CDR3 is TGCAGCGTACGGGACAGGGTTATGAACACTGAAGCTTTCTTT. Translation: CSVRDRVMNTEAFF.

V usage is TRBV10-2 and J usage is TRBJ1-1; D gene ambiguous. The CDR3 consists of 12 residues. The ends were cut back, 2 bases at V and 2 bases at J, with 3 bases in the middle. Per the germline V gene, CDR1 is WSHSY and CDR2 is SAAADI. This chain's CDR3 is CASSETNTEAFF. The CDR3 nucleotides are TGCGCCAGCAGTGAGACTAACACTGAAGCTTTCTTT.

In this sample, this clone turned up once. The chain recombines TRBV7-9 with TRBJ1-4; 7 bases line up with TRBD1. From germline, CDR1 is SEHNR and CDR2 FQNEAQ (reference sequence). Losses at the gene ends were 5 bases for V and 3 bases for J; bases not matched to a gene: 6. The CDR3 contains 15 residues. The CDR3 sequence is CASSPMDRPNEKLFF. DNA of the CDR3: TGTGCCAGCAGCCCCATGGACAGGCCTAATGAAAAACTGTTTTTT.

This chain joins TRBV7-2 and TRBJ2-5; weak D call: TRBD1 (6 bases). Germline V lookup: CDR1 SGHTA, CDR2 FQGNSA. The CDR3 runs to 15 residues. Trimming removed 6 bases from V and 2 bases from J, with 16 bases in between. DNA for the CDR3: TGTGCCAGCAGAACCGGGACACGCCCGCAAGAGACCCAGTACTTC. As protein: CASRTGTRPQETQYF.

This chain links TRBV30 with TRBJ1-5; D is unclear. Germline V gene data show CDR1 as GTSNPN and CDR2 as SVGIG (reference sequence). The CDR3 contains 12 residues. Trimming cost V 3 bases and J 3 bases, with 6 bases left between them. The CDR3 loop reads CAWSGSNQPQHF. DNA for the CDR3: TGTGCCTGGAGCGGTTCCAATCAGCCCCAGCATTTT.

The V and J genes are TRBV29-1 and TRBJ1-3, with 8 bases lining up with TRBD1. V lost 8 bases, J lost 9 bases, and 15 bases stayed unmatched. Looked up from germline, CDR1 is SQVTM and CDR2 is ANQGSEA. This CDR3 spans 14 amino acids. The CDR3 nucleotides read TGCAGCTTTGGGGACAGGACAAAGGGGAGCACCATATATTTT. It is translated as CSFGDRTKGSTIYF.

The V call is TRBV18, the J call TRBJ2-2; D is unresolved. CDR3 length equals 13 residues. Per germline, CDR1 KGHSH and CDR2 LQKENI. Between the trimmed V and J ends, which lost 0 bases and 6 bases, there was a span of 5 bases. The CDR3 region is CASSPPLSGELFF. CDR3 DNA sequence: TGTGCCAGCTCACCACCCCTGTCCGGGGAGCTGTTTTTT.

V is TRBV18 and J is TRBJ2-5; TRBD2 is a possible D gene (6 bases). Deletions cut 6 bases from V and 1 base from J, with 15 bases between. Germline-derived CDR1 and CDR2 are KGHSH and LQKENI. This CDR3 contains 15 residues. DNA of the CDR3: TGTGCCAGCTCGGCGGGGACCCAACCCCAAGAGACCCAGTACTTC. Amino acid sequence: CASSAGTQPQETQYF.

V is TRBV14 and J is TRBJ2-1; TRBD2 matches at 13 bases. Trimming took 0 bases from V and 10 from J; bases not matched to a gene: 6. The CDR3 covers 16 residues. Germline V gene lookup returns CDR1 SGHDN and CDR2 FVKESK. The DNA of the CDR3 is TGTGCCAGCAGCCAAGATTTACTAGCGGGGGGGAGCGAGCAGTTCTTC. Translation: CASSQDLLAGGSEQFF.

The chain carries TRBV5-1 and TRBJ1-6; tentatively, D is TRBD1 (5 bases). From germline, CDR1 is SGHRS and CDR2 YFSETQ. This CDR3 is built from 14 residues. The ends were cut back, 0 bases at V and 13 bases at J, with 14 bases in the middle. The CDR3: CASSLEQGRSPLHF. Written as DNA, the CDR3 is TGCGCCAGCAGCTTGGAGCAGGGAAGGTCCCCCCTCCACTTT.

The genes are TRBV5-1 and TRBJ2-5; 9 bases are shared with TRBD1. Germline CDR1 SGHRS, CDR2 YFSETQ. Unmatched junction bases numbered 11, after V lost 4 bases and J lost 4 bases. This CDR3 has 16 amino acids. CDR3 in DNA: TGCGCCAGCAGCCCCGCAGACAGGGGGAGGGGAGAGACCCAGTACTTC. Residues: CASSPADRGRGETQYF.

The CDR3: CASSFGQREKLFF. CDR3 DNA: TGTGCCAGCAGTTTCGGCCAGCGGGAGAAACTGTTTTTT. The chain recombines TRBV28 with TRBJ1-4, with unresolved D. The CDR3 has 13 residues. Germline V gene lookup returns CDR1 MDHEN and CDR2 SYDVKM. V was clipped by 3 bases and J by 11 bases, with 13 bases between them.

The chain recombines TRBV19 with TRBJ2-7, with TRBD1 identical over 9 bases. The V and J ends lost 9 bases and 2 bases, in that order; junction bases with no gene match: 20. CDR1 and CDR2 (germline): LNHDA, SQIVND (reference sequence). This CDR3 has 18 amino acids. DNA of the CDR3: TGTGCCAGCAAAGAGACAGGGGGGTACGCGGGGGCCCCCTACGAGCAGTACTTC. Protein: CASKETGGYAGAPYEQYF.

Only a few counts were recorded for this clone. The chain carries TRBV7-2 and TRBJ1-3, with 8 nucleotides matching TRBD1. Germline values: CDR1 SGHTA, CDR2 FQGNSA. V shed 3 bases, J shed 0 bases, and the junction held 4 bases outside the gene matches. The CDR3 covers 16 residues. DNA for the CDR3: TGTGCCAGCAGCTTTGGACAGGGATTCTCTGGAAACACCATATATTTT. Its translation: CASSFGQGFSGNTIYF.

This chain links TRBV28 with TRBJ1-6; D unclear. The CDR3 is made up of 14 amino acids. The germline V gene has CDR1 MDHEN and CDR2 SYDVKM. Trimming took off 7 bases at V and 10 bases at J, with 17 bases between the two ends. CDR3 in DNA: TGTGCCAGCAACCTGGAACCAGGCAGGTCACCCCTCCACTTT. Protein product: CASNLEPGRSPLHF. Full variable domain (missing parts from reference TRBV28 and TRBJ1-6): DVKVTQSSRYLVKRTGEKVFLECVQDMDHENMFWYRQDPGLGLRLIYFSYDVKMKEKGDIPEGYSVSREKKERFSLILESASTNQTSMYLCASNLEPGRSPLHFGNGTRLTVT.

As to this clone: Other DNA sequences in the sample encode the same CDR3. The chain links TRBV5-1 to TRBJ1-1, with D possibly TRBD1 on 5 matching bases. Germline CDR1 and CDR2: SGHRS and YFSETQ. The length of the CDR3 is 14 residues. V lost 0 bases and J 5 bases, leaving 11 bases between the germline ends. The CDR3 region has the DNA TGCGCCAGCAGCTTGGCCGGGGGAAGGACTGAAGCTTTCTTT. Protein: CASSLAGGRTEAFF.

The rearrangement joins TRBV27 to TRBJ2-3; D remains unclear. The V end lost 8 bases, the J end lost 0 bases, and 9 bases lay between the germline ends. This CDR3 is built from 13 residues. Germline CDR1 reads MNHEY; CDR2 reads SMNVEV (reference sequence). The chain's CDR3 is CASRRTSTDTQYF. CDR3 nucleotide sequence: TGTGCCAGCCGTCGTACTAGCACAGATACGCAGTATTTT.

Only a few counts were recorded for this clone. The CDR3 region has the DNA TGTGCCAGCAGCCTCACTGGCGGCACCGGGGAGCTGTTTTTT. Its translation: CASSLTGGTGELFF. The chain has TRBV9 and TRBJ2-2, with D unresolved. V was cut by 4 bases and J by 4 bases, with 11 bases left in between. Germline-derived CDR1 and CDR2 are SGDLS and YYNGEE. This CDR3 has 14 amino acids.

The J gene is TRBJ2-5, the V gene TRBV7-9; perhaps TRBD2 as D (7 bases). The CDR3 consists of 14 residues. Trimming removed 2 bases at V and 3 bases at J, with 10 bases between. CDR1 is SEHNR, CDR2 FQNEAQ, per germline (reference sequence). This CDR3 reads CASSLRGGEETQYF. In DNA form, the CDR3 reads TGTGCCAGCAGCTTAAGGGGGGGCGAAGAGACCCAGTACTTC.